Each of the 27 T cell receptor beta chains below was sequenced from the same sample in a study of beta chain features in type 1 diabetes listed by TCRdb under 2018. Receptors were amplified or captured by the immunoSEQ multiplex PCR assay. The entire amount of isolated RNA was reverse transcribed using the High Capacity cDNA Reverse Transcription Kit, so the sequenced TCRB transcripts were expressed ones. Drawn from immuneACCESS, this table holds only the in-frame rearrangements with V and J called that TCRdb kept. Clones are partly lost; checked studies trace under half to an unresolved V gene and leave the rest unexplained. The sample has some 900,000 clones on record, about a sixth of them singletons. The leading ten clones occupy about 0.02% of the sample. Sequenced sample: naive CD4+ T cells from blood. Sample cell subset or site, as interpreted from the label and publication: true naive CD4+ T cells. All receptors derive from a woman aged 18-29 years in good health.

In its sample, this clone was seen a few times. The rearrangement links TRBV5-1 to TRBJ2-7; weak D call: TRBD1 (5 bases). CDR3 length equals 16 residues. Between the trimmed V and J ends, which lost 0 bases and 3 bases, there was a span of 16 bases. The germline CDR1 and CDR2 sequences are SGHRS and YFSETQ. The CDR3 coding sequence is TGCGCCAGCAGCTTGGCGCCGACAGCGACTGGCTACGAGCAGTACTTC. It codes for CASSLAPTATGYEQYF.

This clone was counted a few times. The chain couples TRBV7-9 to TRBJ2-1; 9 bases agree with TRBD1. V was clipped by 5 bases and J by 5 bases; unmatched bases: 7. The CDR3 covers 15 residues. The V gene's germline CDR1 is SEHNR and CDR2 FQNEAQ (reference sequence). CDR3 in DNA: TGTGCCAGCAGCCCGGGACAGGGCCCCCACAATGAGCAGTTCTTC. Protein: CASSPGQGPHNEQFF. Supplemented by reference TRBV7-9 and TRBJ2-1, the full variable domain reads DTGVSQNPRHKITKRGQNVTFRCDPISEHNRLYWYRQTLGQGPEFLTYFQNEAQLEKSRLLSDRFSAERPKGSFSTLEIQRTEQGDSAMYLCASSPGQGPHNEQFFGPGTRLTVL.

The chain is built from TRBV9 and TRBJ2-7, with 7 bases that match TRBD1. Germline CDR1 is SGDLS and CDR2 is YYNGEE. With 0 bases clipped from V and 4 bases from J, the junction kept 10 bases outside the gene matches. CDR3 length: 16 residues. For the CDR3, the DNA is TGTGCCAGCAGCGTAGCTGCGGCAGGGGGTTCATACGAGCAGTACTTC. It translates to CASSVAAAGGSYEQYF.

This chain uses TRBV9 with TRBJ2-2; D gene unclear. Trimming took 4 bases from V and 7 from J, leaving 11 bases between them. CDR1 is SGDLS and CDR2 is YYNGEE in the germline V gene. This CDR3 is 13 amino acids long. CDR3 loop: CASSPNRRGELFF. The CDR3 DNA is TGTGCCAGCAGCCCCAACCGCCGCGGGGAGCTGTTTTTT.

The chain has TRBV2 and TRBJ2-6, with TRBD2 as a possible D gene (6 bases). The CDR3 sequence is 14 residues long. Germline CDR1 reads SNHLY; CDR2 reads FYNNEI. The V gene lost 7 bases and the J gene lost 2 bases, with 9 bases spanning the gap. This chain's CDR3 is CASTAGTGANVLTF. The DNA for the CDR3 is TGTGCCAGCACTGCGGGAACTGGGGCCAACGTCCTGACTTTC.

This clone was seen a handful of times. V gene TRBV27 combines with J gene TRBJ2-7; TRBD2 matches at 8 bases. From germline, CDR1 is MNHEY and CDR2 SMNVEV (reference sequence). This CDR3 spans 14 amino acids. J gave up 3 bases and V 4 bases, and 5 bases lay outside the gene matches. This chain's CDR3 is CASSSQREFYEQYF. The CDR3 DNA sequence: TGTGCCAGCAGTTCTCAGCGGGAGTTCTACGAGCAGTACTTC.

The V call is TRBV27, the J call TRBJ2-7, with TRBD2 identical over 10 bases. The V segment lost 1 base and the J segment 4 bases; nucleotides outside the gene matches: 4. The CDR3 runs 15 residues. CDR1 and CDR2 from the germline V gene are MNHEY and SMNVEV (reference sequence). The CDR3 region has the DNA TGTGCCAGCAGTTTATTAGCGGGAGGACGGTACGAGCAGTACTTC. Its translation is CASSLLAGGRYEQYF.

The chain uses TRBV7-2 and TRBJ2-7, with TRBD2 matching 8 bases. Germline V gene lookup returns CDR1 SGHTA and CDR2 FQGNSA. The CDR3 spans 14 residues. Trimming cost V 2 bases and J 7 bases; bases outside gene matches: 7. CDR3 residues: CASSLRFQREEQYF. The CDR3 DNA follows: TGTGCCAGCAGCTTAAGGTTCCAGCGGGAGGAGCAGTACTTC.

This clone has a count of ten or more. This chain connects TRBV23-1 to TRBJ1-4; no firm D call. TRBV23-1 is given ORF status, its function remaining uncertain. Trimming left V 8 bases short and J 8 bases short, with 12 bases between. The CDR3 extends over 12 amino acids. CDR3 sequence reads: CASSGPKEKLFF. The CDR3 coding sequence is TGCGCCAGCTCCGGACCGAAGGAAAAACTGTTTTTT.

The chain uses TRBV10-3 and TRBJ2-3; 7 bases are shared with TRBD2. CDR3 size: 14 residues. Germline lookup yields CDR1 ENHRY and CDR2 SYGVKD. J lost 4 bases, V lost 7 bases, and 8 bases had no gene match. The CDR3 loop reads CAITPSGNPDTQYF. The CDR3 nucleotides read TGTGCCATCACCCCAAGCGGGAACCCAGATACGCAGTATTTT.

This rearrangement joins TRBV4-1 to TRBJ2-1, with 12 bases lining up with TRBD2. Germline V gene data show CDR1 as MGHRA and CDR2 as YSYEKL. The CDR3 totals 22 residues. Trimming removed 2 bases from V and 8 bases from J; junction bases left unmatched: 25. The CDR3 nucleotides read TGCGCCAGCAGCCAAAGGGGCAGCTGGACAGCTGAGACTAGCGGGAGTTTATATGAGCAGTTCTTC. Its translation: CASSQRGSWTAETSGSLYEQFF.

The chain links TRBV6-6 to TRBJ1-5; D may be TRBD1 (6 bases). Germline V CDR1 and CDR2: MNHNY, SVGAGI (reference sequence). The CDR3 has 14 amino acids. V lost 5 bases, J lost 6 bases, and 14 bases lay in between. CDR3: CASSLTEGGQPQHF. The CDR3 region has the DNA TGTGCCAGCAGTCTTACAGAGGGGGGTCAGCCCCAGCATTTT.

As concerns this clone: The same CDR3 is also encoded by other DNA sequences in this sample. The gene calls are TRBV9 and TRBJ2-5, with D perhaps TRBD2 (5 bases). The CDR3 spans 13 residues. Trimming removed 2 bases from V and 2 bases from J, with 7 bases in between. CDR1 and CDR2 from the germline V gene are SGDLS and YYNGEE. The CDR3, as DNA: TGTGCCAGCAGCGTTAGCGCACAAGAGACCCAGTACTTC. Protein product: CASSVSAQETQYF.

This clone was seen only a few times. V is TRBV6-6 and J is TRBJ2-3; D is unresolved. The V and J ends lost 4 bases and 10 bases respectively, with 9 bases between them. CDR1 is MNHNY, CDR2 SVGAGI, per germline (reference sequence). The CDR3 is made up of 11 amino acids. CDR3 nucleotides: TGTGCCAGCAGTTTGCTAGAGGCGCAGTATTTT. This translates into CASSLLEAQYF.

The chain combines TRBV4-3 with TRBJ1-1; D unclear. Germline V lookup: CDR1 LGHNA, CDR2 YSLEER. V was trimmed by 1 base and J by 4 bases, leaving 7 bases between them. This CDR3 spans 13 amino acids. The CDR3 protein is CASSQVRGTEAFF. CDR3 DNA sequence: TGCGCCAGCAGCCAAGTACGAGGCACTGAAGCTTTCTTT.

V usage is TRBV5-1 and J usage is TRBJ2-2; 10 bases match TRBD2. With 6 bases clipped from V and 1 base from J, the junction kept 6 bases outside the gene matches. Germline CDR1 reads SGHRS; CDR2 reads YFSETQ. The CDR3 is 16 residues long. This CDR3 reads CASTSSGSMNTGELFF. The CDR3 region has the DNA TGCGCCAGCACCTCTAGCGGGAGTATGAACACCGGGGAGCTGTTTTTT. Drawing the rest from reference TRBV5-1 and TRBJ2-2, the complete variable domain is KAGVTQTPRYLIKTRGQQVTLSCSPISGHRSVSWYQQTPGQGLQFLFEYFSETQRNKGNFPGRFSGRQFSNSRSEMNVSTLELGDSALYLCASTSSGSMNTGELFFGEGSRLTVL.

This clone was observed a handful of times. Here the CDR3 DNA reads TGTGCCAGCAGCTTCCAAACCCAGGGGACAGGGGTAGCAGATACGCAGTATTTT. As protein: CASSFQTQGTGVADTQYF. The chain employs TRBV11-2 and TRBJ2-3; 10 bases fit TRBD1. V lost 3 bases to trimming and J lost 4 bases; unmatched junction nucleotides: 13. There are 18 residues in the CDR3. CDR1 is SGHAT and CDR2 is FQNNGV in the germline V gene. The full variable domain, its missing parts supplied by reference TRBV11-2 and TRBJ2-3, is EAGVAQSPRYKIIEKRQSVAFWCNPISGHATLYWYQQILGQGPKLLIQFQNNGVVDDSQLPKDRFSAERLKGVDSTLKIQPAKLEDSAVYLCASSFQTQGTGVADTQYFGPGTRLTVL.

This sequence joins TRBV29-1 and TRBJ1-4, with 8 nucleotides matching TRBD1. Germline values: CDR1 SQVTM, CDR2 ANQGSEA. The CDR3 runs to 12 residues. The junction had 2 bases not matched to a gene; V was cut back by 4 bases and J by 7 bases. Here the CDR3 DNA reads TGCAGCGTTGCCGGGACAGGTGAAAAACTGTTTTTT. The encoded protein is CSVAGTGEKLFF.

This chain uses TRBV11-2 with TRBJ1-2; tentatively, D is TRBD1 (6 bases). CDR1 and CDR2 from the germline V gene are SGHAT and FQNNGV. The CDR3 contains 14 residues. V was pared by 2 bases and J by 3 bases, with 10 bases between. DNA for the CDR3: TGTGCCAGCAGCTTACAGGGGTTAGACTATGGCTACACCTTC. Translated: CASSLQGLDYGYTF.

This clone came up a few times. The CDR3 DNA sequence: TGTGCCAGCAGCTTAGGCGGGAGGGCCGGGGAGACCCAGTACTTC. Translated, it gives CASSLGGRAGETQYF. The gene calls are TRBV7-2 and TRBJ2-5; TRBD2 aligns across 9 bases. The CDR3 extends over 15 amino acids. Germline loops: CDR1 SGHTA, CDR2 FQGNSA. V shed 1 base, J shed 5 bases, and the junction held 5 bases outside the gene matches.

The CDR3, as DNA: TGTGCCAGCAAAGGACGCCTGAGCTCCTACGAGCAGTACTTC. Amino acid sequence: CASKGRLSSYEQYF. V usage is TRBV2 and J usage is TRBJ2-7; D not certain. Germline-derived CDR1 and CDR2 are SNHLY and FYNNEI. Trimming stripped 7 bases from V and 0 bases from J, with 13 bases between. The length of the CDR3 is 14 residues.

This clone was seen a handful of times. Other DNA sequences within the sample encode an identical CDR3. The rearrangement uses TRBV9 and TRBJ2-5, with TRBD2 matching 10 bases. The germline V gene encodes CDR1 SGDLS and CDR2 YYNGEE. V lost 0 bases and J lost 2; bases outside the gene matches: 4. The CDR3 loop spans 16 amino acids. The CDR3 DNA reads as TGTGCCAGCAGCGTAGTGGGTAGCGGGAGGCAAGAGACCCAGTACTTC. This translates into CASSVVGSGRQETQYF.

The DNA for the CDR3 is TGTGCCAGCAGCCGGGCAGGGAACGGGGCCCAGCATTTT. This encodes CASSRAGNGAQHF. The chain joins TRBV5-6 to TRBJ1-5; D might be TRBD1 (5 bases). Per germline, CDR1 SGHDT and CDR2 YYEEEE. CDR3 size: 13 residues. V was trimmed by 4 bases and J by 11 bases, leaving 16 bases between them.

This chain links TRBV9 with TRBJ1-2, with D unresolved. Trimming removed 4 bases from V and 5 bases from J, with 12 bases in between. CDR1 and CDR2 (germline): SGDLS, YYNGEE. The CDR3 runs 13 residues. The CDR3 coding sequence is TGTGCCAGCAGCCCCCATGGGGTTTATGGCTACACCTTC. This gives the protein CASSPHGVYGYTF. Using reference TRBV9 and TRBJ1-2 for the parts outside the CDR3, the full variable domain is DSGVTQTPKHLITATGQRVTLRCSPRSGDLSVYWYQQSLDQGLQFLIQYYNGEERAKGNILERFSAQQFPDLHSELNLSSLELGDSALYFCASSPHGVYGYTFGSGTRLTVV.

This clone was seen a handful of times. This sequence joins TRBV25-1 and TRBJ2-1, with TRBD1 as a possible D gene (6 bases). The CDR3 totals 16 residues. The V gene lost 4 bases and the J gene lost 4 bases, with 17 bases spanning the gap. The V gene's germline CDR1 is MGHDK and CDR2 SYGVNS. The DNA of the CDR3 is TGTGCCAGCAGTGTCGACAGGTCATCATCGTACAATGAGCAGTTCTTC. It is translated as CASSVDRSSSYNEQFF. The full variable domain, in which reference TRBV25-1 and TRBJ2-1 provide the parts outside the CDR3, is EADIYQTPRYLVIGTGKKITLECSQTMGHDKMYWYQQDPGMELHLIHYSYGVNSTEKGDLSSESTVSRIRTEHFPLTLESARPSHTSQYLCASSVDRSSSYNEQFFGPGTRLTVL.

This clone has just a few counts. The J gene is TRBJ1-2, the V gene TRBV18; the match to TRBD1 covers 8 bases. J lost 8 bases, V lost 3 bases, and 8 bases had no gene match. There are 14 residues in the CDR3. Germline-derived CDR1 and CDR2 are KGHSH and LQKENI. The CDR3 coding sequence is TGTGCCAGCTCACCTGGGACAGGATCAAGGGGCTACACCTTC. It encodes CASSPGTGSRGYTF.

Remarks on this clone: Other nucleotide sequences in the sample specify the same CDR3. The chain carries TRBV5-1 and TRBJ2-7; D gene uncertain. CDR1 SGHRS and CDR2 YFSETQ come from the germline V gene. Deletions cut 0 bases from V and 4 bases from J, with 5 bases between. CDR3 length: 12 residues. CDR3 DNA sequence: TGCGCCAGCAGCTTGGAGGGATACGAGCAGTACTTC. Translated, it gives CASSLEGYEQYF.